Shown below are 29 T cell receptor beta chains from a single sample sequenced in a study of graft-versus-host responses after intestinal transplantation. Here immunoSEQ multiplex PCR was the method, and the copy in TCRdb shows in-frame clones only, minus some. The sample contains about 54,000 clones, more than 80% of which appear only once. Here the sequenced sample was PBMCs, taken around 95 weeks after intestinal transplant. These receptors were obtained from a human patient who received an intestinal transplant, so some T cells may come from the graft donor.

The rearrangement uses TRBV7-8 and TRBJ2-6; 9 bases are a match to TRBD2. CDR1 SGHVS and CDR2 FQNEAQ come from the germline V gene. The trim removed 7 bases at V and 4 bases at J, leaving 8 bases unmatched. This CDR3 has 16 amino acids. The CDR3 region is CASMGRAGGGANVLTF. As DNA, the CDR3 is TGTGCCAGCATGGGGAGAGCGGGAGGCGGGGCCAACGTCCTGACTTTC.

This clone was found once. The CDR3 DNA sequence: TGCGCCAGCAGCTTAAACAGGGGGTTGAGCACAGATACGCAGTATTTT. As protein: CASSLNRGLSTDTQYF. The chain is built from TRBV5-1 and TRBJ2-3; TRBD1 aligns across 8 bases. V trimming: 2 bases; J trimming: 0 bases; junction bases outside the gene matches: 5. This CDR3 is built from 16 residues. From germline, CDR1 is SGHRS and CDR2 YFSETQ.

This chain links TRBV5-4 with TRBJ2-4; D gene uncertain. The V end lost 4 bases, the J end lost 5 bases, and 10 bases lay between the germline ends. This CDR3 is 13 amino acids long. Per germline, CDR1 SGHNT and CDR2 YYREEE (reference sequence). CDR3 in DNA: TGTGCCAGCAGCCCAAACACAGAAAACATTCAGTACTTC. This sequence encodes CASSPNTENIQYF. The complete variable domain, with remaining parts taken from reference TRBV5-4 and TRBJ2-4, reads ETGVTQSPTHLIKTRGQQVTLRCSSQSGHNTVSWYQQALGQGPQFIFQYYREEENGRGNFPPRFSGLQFPNYSSELNVNALELDDSALYLCASSPNTENIQYFGAGTRLSVL.

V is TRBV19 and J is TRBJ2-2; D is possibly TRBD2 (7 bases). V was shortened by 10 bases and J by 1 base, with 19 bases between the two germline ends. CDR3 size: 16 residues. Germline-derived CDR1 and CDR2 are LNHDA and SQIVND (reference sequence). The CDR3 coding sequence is TGTGCCACTAAAGGGGGGGTTGGGCAGAACACCGGGGAGCTGTTTTTT. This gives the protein CATKGGVGQNTGELFF. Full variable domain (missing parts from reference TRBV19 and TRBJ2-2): DGGITQSPKYLFRKEGQNVTLSCEQNLNHDAMYWYRQDPGQGLRLIYYSQIVNDFQKGDIAEGYSVSREKKESFPLTVTSAQKNPTAFYLCATKGGVGQNTGELFFGEGSRLTVL.

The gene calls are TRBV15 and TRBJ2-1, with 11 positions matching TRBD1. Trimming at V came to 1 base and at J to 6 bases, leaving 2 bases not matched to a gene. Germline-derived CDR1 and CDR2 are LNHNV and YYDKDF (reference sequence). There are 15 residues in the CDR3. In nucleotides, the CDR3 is TGTGCCACCAGCAGAGGAGGGACAGGGGGCAATGAGCAGTTCTTC. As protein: CATSRGGTGGNEQFF.

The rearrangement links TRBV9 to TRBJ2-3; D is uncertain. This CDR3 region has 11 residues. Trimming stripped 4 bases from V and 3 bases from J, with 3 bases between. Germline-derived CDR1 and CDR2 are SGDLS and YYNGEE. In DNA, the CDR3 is TGTGCCAGCAGCAGGACAGATACGCAGTATTTT. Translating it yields CASSRTDTQYF.

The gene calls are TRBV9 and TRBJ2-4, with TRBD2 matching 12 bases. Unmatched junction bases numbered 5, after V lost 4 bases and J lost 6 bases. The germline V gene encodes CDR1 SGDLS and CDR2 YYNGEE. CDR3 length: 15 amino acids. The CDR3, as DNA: TGTGCCAGCAGCCCTAGCGGGGGGGCGAGAAACATTCAGTACTTC. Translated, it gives CASSPSGGARNIQYF.

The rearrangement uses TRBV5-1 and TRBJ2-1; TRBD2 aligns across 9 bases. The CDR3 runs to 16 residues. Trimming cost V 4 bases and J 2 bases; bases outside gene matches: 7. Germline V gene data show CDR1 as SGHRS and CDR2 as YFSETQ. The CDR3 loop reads CASSPTSGPTYNEQFF. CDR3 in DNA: TGCGCCAGCAGCCCCACTAGCGGGCCTACCTACAATGAGCAGTTCTTC.

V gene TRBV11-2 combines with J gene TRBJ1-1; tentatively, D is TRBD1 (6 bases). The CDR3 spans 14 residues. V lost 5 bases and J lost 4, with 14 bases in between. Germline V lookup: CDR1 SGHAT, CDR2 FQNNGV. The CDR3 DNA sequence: TGTGCCAGCAGCCGGGGCAGGGGTACCACTGAAGCTTTCTTT. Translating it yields CASSRGRGTTEAFF.

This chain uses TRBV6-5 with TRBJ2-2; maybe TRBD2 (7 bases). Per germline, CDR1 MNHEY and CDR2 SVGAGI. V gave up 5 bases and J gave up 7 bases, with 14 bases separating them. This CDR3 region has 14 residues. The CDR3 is CASSTTGRGGELFF. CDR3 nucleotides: TGTGCCAGCAGTACCACAGGGAGGGGCGGGGAGCTGTTTTTT.

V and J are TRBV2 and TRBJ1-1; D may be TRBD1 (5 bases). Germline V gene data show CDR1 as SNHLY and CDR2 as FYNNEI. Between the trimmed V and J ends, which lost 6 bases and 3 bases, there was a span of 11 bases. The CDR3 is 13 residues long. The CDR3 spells CASRPGGDTEAFF. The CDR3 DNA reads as TGTGCCAGCAGACCGGGGGGGGACACTGAAGCTTTCTTT.

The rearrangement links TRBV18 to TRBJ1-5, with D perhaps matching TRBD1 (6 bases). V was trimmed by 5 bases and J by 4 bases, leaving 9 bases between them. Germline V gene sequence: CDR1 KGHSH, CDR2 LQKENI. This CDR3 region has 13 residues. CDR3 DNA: TGTGCCAGCTCAGTACAGGGTAATCAGCCCCAGCATTTT. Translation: CASSVQGNQPQHF.

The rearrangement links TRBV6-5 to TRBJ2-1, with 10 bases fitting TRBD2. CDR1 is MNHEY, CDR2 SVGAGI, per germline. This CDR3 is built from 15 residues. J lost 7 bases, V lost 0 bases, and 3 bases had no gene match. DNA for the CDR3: TGTGCCAGCAGTTACTCGCCTAGCGGGGGAAATGAGCAGTTCTTC. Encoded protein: CASSYSPSGGNEQFF.

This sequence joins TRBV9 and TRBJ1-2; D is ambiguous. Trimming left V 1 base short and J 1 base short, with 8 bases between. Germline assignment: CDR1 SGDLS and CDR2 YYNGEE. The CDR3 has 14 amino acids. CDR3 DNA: TGTGCCAGCAGCGTATCTAGGCTTAACTATGGCTACACCTTC. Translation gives CASSVSRLNYGYTF.

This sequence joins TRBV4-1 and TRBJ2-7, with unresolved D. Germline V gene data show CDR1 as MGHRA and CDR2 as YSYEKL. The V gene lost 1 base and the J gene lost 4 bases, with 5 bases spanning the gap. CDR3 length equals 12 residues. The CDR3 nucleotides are TGCGCCAGCAGCCAAGTAGGATACGAGCAGTACTTC. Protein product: CASSQVGYEQYF.

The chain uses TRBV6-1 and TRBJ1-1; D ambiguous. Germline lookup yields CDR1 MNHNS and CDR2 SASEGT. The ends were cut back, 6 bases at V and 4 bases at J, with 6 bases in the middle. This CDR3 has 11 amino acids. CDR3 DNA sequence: TGTGCCAGCAGCGCGGGCACTGAAGCTTTCTTT. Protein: CASSAGTEAFF.

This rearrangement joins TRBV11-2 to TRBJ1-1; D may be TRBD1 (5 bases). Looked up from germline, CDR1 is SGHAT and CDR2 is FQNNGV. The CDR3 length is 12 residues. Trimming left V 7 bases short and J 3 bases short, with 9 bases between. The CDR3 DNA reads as TGTGCCAGCACCGCAGGGCACACTGAAGCTTTCTTT. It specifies CASTAGHTEAFF.

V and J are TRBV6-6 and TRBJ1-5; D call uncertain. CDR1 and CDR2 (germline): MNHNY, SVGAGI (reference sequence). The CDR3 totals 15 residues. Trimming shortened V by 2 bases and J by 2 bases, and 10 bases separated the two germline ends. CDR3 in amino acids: CASSYRGSGNQPQHF. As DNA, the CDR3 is TGTGCCAGCAGTTACAGAGGGTCGGGCAATCAGCCCCAGCATTTT.

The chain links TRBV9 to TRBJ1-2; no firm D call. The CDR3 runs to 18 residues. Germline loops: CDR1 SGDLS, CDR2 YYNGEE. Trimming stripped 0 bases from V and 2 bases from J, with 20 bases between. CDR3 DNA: TGTGCCAGCAGCGTAGGCGGTGGGGAACAGCTCTCAAACTATGGCTACACCTTC. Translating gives CASSVGGGEQLSNYGYTF.

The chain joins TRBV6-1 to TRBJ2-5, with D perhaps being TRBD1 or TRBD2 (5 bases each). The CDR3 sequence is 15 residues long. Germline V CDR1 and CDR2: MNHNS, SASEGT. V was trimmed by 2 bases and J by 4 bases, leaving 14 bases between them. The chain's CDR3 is CASSELASGAETQYF. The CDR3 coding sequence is TGTGCCAGCAGTGAATTGGCCTCCGGGGCAGAGACCCAGTACTTC.

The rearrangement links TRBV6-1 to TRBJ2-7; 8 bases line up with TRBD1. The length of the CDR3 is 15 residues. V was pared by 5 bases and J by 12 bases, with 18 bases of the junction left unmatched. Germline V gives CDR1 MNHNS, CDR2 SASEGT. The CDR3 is CASSPPRTGKPKPYF. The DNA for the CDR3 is TGTGCCAGCAGTCCACCCAGGACAGGGAAGCCCAAGCCGTACTTC.

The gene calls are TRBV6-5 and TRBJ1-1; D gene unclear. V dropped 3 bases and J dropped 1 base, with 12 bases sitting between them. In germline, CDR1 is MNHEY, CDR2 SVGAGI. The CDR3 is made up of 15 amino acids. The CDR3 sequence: CASSYQPLENTEAFF. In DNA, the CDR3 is TGTGCCAGCAGTTATCAACCCCTGGAGAACACTGAAGCTTTCTTT.

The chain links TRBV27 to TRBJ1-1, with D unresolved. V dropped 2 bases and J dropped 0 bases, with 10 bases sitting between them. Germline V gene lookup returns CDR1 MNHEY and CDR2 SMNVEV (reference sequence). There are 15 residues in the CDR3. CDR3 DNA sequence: TGTGCCAGCAGTTTACGAGATGTCATGAACACTGAAGCTTTCTTT. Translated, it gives CASSLRDVMNTEAFF.

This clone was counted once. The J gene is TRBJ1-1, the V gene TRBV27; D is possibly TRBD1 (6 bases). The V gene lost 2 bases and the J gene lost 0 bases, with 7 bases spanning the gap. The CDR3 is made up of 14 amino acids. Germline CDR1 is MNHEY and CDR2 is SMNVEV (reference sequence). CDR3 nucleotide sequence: TGTGCCAGCAGTTTAGGACAGATGAACACTGAAGCTTTCTTT. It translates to CASSLGQMNTEAFF.

CDR3 sequence reads: CASSEGGGATDTQYF. CDR3 in DNA: TGTGCCAGCAGTGAAGGCGGGGGGGCCACAGATACGCAGTATTTT. This sequence joins TRBV6-1 and TRBJ2-3; TRBD2 matches at 9 bases. The CDR3 sequence is 15 residues long. The germline CDR1 and CDR2 sequences are MNHNS and SASEGT. V gave up 1 base and J gave up 2 bases; unmatched junction bases: 1.

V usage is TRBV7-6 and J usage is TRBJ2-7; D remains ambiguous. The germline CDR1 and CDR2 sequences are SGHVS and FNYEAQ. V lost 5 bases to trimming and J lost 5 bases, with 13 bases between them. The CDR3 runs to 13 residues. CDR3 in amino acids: CASSPSGYDEQYF. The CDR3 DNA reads TGTGCCAGCAGCCCCTCTGGTTACGACGAGCAGTACTTC. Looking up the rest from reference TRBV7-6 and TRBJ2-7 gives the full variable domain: GAGVSQSPRYKVTKRGQDVALRCDPISGHVSLYWYRQALGQGPEFLTYFNYEAQQDKSGLPNDRFSAERPEGSISTLTIQRTEQRDSAMYRCASSPSGYDEQYFGPGTRLTVT.

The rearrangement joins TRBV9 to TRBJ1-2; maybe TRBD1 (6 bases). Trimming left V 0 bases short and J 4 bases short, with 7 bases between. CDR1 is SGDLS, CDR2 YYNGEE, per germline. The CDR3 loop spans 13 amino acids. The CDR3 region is CASSVGGAYGYTF. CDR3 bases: TGTGCCAGCAGCGTAGGGGGGGCCTATGGCTACACCTTC.

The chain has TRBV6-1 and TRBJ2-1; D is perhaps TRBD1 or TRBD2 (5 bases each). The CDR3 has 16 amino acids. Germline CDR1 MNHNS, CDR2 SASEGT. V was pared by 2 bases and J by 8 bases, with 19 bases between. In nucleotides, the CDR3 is TGTGCCAGCAGTGAAAAGTCAGTGCCCGGGGCCCATGAGCAGTTCTTC. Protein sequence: CASSEKSVPGAHEQFF.

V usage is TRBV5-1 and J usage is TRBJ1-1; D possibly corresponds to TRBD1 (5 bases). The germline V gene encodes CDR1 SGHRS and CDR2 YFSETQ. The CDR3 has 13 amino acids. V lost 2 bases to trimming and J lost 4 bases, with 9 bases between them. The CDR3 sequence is CASSFQGGTEAFF. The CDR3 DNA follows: TGCGCCAGCAGCTTTCAGGGTGGCACTGAAGCTTTCTTT.